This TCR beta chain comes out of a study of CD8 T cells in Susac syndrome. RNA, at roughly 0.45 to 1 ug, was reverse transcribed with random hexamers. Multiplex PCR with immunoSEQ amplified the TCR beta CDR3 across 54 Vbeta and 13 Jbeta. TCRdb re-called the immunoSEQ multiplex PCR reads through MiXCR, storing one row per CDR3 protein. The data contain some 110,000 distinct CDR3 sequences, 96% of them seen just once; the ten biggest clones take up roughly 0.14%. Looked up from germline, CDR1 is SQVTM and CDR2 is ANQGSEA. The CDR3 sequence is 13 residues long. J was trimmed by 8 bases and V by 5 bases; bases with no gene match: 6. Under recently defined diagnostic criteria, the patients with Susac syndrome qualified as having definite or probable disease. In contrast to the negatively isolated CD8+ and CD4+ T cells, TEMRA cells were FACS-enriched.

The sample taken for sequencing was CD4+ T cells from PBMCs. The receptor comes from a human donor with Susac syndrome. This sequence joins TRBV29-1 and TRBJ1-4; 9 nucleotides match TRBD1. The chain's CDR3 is CSVTGTGTEKLFF. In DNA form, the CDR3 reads TGCAGCGTTACCGGGACAGGGACCGAAAAACTGTTTTTT.